This TCR beta chain was recovered during a study of T cell changes during pregnancy in multiple sclerosis. This CDR3 has 16 residues. Per germline, CDR1 KGHSH and CDR2 LQKENI. The ends lost 0 bases at V and 8 bases at J; junction bases unmatched: 7. TCRdb's copy holds only in-frame clones and misses some; the assay was immunoSEQ multiplex PCR. The repertoire includes fewer than 75,000 clones, 90% to 95% of them detected once, and about 1.5% sits in the top ten. This clone was detected once. Sample: peripheral blood, taken in the second trimester of pregnancy. The TCR sequence derives from a female donor with multiple sclerosis, enrolled in a pregnancy study. The genes are TRBV18 and TRBJ2-1; 10 nucleotides match TRBD2. The CDR3 sequence is CASSPPLAGVWDEQFF. In DNA, the CDR3 is TGTGCCAGCTCACCACCCCTAGCGGGAGTGTGGGATGAGCAGTTCTTC.